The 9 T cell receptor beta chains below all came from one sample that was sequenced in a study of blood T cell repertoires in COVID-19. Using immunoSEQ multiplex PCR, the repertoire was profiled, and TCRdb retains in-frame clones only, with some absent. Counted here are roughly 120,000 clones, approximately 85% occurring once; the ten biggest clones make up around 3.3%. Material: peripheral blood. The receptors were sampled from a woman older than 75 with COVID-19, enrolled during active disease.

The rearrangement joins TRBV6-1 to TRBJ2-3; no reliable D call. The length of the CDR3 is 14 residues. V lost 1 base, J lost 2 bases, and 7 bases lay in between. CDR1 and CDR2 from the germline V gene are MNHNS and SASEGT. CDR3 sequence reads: CASSEGPYTDTQYF. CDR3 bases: TGTGCCAGCAGTGAAGGCCCCTACACAGATACGCAGTATTTT.

CDR3 sequence: CASSLSGTAGSYEQYF. The CDR3, as DNA: TGTGCCAGCAGTTTATCGGGGACAGCTGGATCCTACGAGCAGTACTTC. The chain is built from TRBV27 and TRBJ2-7; 7 bases are a match to TRBD1. Germline CDR1 reads MNHEY; CDR2 reads SMNVEV (reference sequence). The V segment lost 0 bases and the J segment 1 base; nucleotides outside the gene matches: 6. The CDR3 is 16 amino acids.

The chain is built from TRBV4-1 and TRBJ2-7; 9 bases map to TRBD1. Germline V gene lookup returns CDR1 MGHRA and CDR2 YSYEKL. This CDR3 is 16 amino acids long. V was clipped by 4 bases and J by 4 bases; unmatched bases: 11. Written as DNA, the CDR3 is TGCGCCAGCAGCCCGAATACGGACAGGGGTACTTACGAGCAGTACTTC. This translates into CASSPNTDRGTYEQYF.

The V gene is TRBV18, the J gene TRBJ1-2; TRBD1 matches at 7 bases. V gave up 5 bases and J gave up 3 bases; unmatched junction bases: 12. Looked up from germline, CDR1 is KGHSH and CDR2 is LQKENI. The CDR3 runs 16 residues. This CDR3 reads CASSGAHRGKHYGYTF. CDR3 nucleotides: TGTGCCAGCTCAGGGGCGCACAGGGGAAAGCACTATGGCTACACCTTC.

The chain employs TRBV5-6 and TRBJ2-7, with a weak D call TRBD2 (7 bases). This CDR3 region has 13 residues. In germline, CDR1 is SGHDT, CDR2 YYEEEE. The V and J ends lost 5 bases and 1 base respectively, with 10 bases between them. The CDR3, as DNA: TGTGCCAGCAGTAGGGGGGGTTCCTACGAGCAGTACTTC. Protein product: CASSRGGSYEQYF.

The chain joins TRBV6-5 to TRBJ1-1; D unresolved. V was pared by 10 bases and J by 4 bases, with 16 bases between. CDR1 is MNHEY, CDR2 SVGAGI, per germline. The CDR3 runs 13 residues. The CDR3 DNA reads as TGTGCCACTTGGGGAGGGCAAATCACTGAAGCTTTCTTT. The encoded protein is CATWGGQITEAFF.

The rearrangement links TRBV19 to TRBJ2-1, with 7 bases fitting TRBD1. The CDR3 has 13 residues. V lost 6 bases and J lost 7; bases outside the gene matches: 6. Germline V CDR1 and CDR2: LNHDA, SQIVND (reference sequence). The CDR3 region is CASSRQGWNEQFF. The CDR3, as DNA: TGTGCCAGTAGCCGACAGGGATGGAATGAGCAGTTCTTC.

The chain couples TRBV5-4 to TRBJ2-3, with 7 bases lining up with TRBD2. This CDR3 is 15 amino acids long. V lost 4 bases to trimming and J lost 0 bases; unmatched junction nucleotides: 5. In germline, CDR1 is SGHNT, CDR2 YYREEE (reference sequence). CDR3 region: CASSLSGASTDTQYF. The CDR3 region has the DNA TGTGCCAGCAGCCTGAGCGGGGCTAGCACAGATACGCAGTATTTT.

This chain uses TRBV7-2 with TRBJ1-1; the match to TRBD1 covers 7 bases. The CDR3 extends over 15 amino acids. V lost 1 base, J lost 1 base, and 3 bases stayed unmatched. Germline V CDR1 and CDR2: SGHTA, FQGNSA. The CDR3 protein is CASSLGTGTNTEAFF. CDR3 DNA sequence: TGTGCCAGCAGCTTAGGGACAGGTACGAACACTGAAGCTTTCTTT.